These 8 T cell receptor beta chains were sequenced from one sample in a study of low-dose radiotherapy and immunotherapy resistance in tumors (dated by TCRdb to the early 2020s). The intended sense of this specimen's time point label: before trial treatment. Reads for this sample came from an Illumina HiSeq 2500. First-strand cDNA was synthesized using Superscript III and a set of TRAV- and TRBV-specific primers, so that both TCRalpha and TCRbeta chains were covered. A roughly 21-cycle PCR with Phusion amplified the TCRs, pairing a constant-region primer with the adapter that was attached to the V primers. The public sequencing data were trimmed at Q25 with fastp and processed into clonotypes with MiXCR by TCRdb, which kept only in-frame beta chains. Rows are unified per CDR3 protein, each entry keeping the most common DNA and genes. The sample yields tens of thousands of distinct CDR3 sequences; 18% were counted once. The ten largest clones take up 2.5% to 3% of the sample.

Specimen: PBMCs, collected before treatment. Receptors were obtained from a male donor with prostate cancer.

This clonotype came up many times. The CDR3 nucleotides are TGTGCCAGCAGCCAATCCCAGGGTTTGGATGGCTACACCTTC. It encodes CASSQSQGLDGYTF. The chain links TRBV3-1 to TRBJ1-2; possible D gene TRBD1, 5 bases. The CDR3 totals 14 residues. Germline CDR1 reads LGHDT; CDR2 reads YNNKEL (reference sequence). Trimming stripped 2 bases from V and 6 bases from J, with 13 bases between.

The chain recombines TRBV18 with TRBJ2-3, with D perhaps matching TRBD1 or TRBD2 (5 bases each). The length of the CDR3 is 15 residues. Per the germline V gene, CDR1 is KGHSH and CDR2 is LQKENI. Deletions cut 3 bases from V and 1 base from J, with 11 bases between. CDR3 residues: CASSPPGDGTDTQYF. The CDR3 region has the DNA TGTGCCAGCTCACCTCCCGGGGACGGCACAGATACGCAGTATTTT.

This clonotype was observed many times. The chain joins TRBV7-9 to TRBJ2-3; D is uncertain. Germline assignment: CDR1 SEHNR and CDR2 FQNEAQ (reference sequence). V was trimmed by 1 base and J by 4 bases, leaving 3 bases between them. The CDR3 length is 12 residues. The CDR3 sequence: CASSLEPDTQYF. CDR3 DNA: TGTGCCAGCAGCTTAGAGCCAGATACGCAGTATTTT. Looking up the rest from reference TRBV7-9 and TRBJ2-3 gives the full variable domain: DTGVSQNPRHKITKRGQNVTFRCDPISEHNRLYWYRQTLGQGPEFLTYFQNEAQLEKSRLLSDRFSAERPKGSFSTLEIQRTEQGDSAMYLCASSLEPDTQYFGPGTRLTVL.

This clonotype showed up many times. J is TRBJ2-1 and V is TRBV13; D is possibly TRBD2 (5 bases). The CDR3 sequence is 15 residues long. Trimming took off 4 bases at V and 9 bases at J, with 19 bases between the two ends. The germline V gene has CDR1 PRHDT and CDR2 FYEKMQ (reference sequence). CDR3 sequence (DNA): TGTGCCAGCAGCTCCGGACTGGTTCTTCTCAGTGAGCAGTTCTTC. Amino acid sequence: CASSSGLVLLSEQFF.

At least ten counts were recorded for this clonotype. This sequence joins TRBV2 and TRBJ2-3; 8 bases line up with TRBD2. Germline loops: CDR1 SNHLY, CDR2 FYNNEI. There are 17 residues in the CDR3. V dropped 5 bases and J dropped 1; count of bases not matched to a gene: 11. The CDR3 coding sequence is TGTGCCAGCAGTCTGAGTCTCGGGGGGGCCGGCACAGATACGCAGTATTTT. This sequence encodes CASSLSLGGAGTDTQYF.

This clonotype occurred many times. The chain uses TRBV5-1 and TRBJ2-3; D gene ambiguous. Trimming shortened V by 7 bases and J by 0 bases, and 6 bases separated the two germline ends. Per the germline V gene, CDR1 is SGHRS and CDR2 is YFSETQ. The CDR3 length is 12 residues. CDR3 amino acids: CASRISTDTQYF. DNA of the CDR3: TGCGCCAGCCGAATAAGCACAGATACGCAGTATTTT.

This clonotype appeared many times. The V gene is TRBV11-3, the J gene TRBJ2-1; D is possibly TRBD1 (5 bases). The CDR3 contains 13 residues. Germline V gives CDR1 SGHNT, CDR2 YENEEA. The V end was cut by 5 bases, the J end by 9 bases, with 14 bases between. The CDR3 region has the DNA TGTGCCAGCAGCCCTTCGACAGTCAGTGAGCAGTTCTTC. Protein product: CASSPSTVSEQFF.

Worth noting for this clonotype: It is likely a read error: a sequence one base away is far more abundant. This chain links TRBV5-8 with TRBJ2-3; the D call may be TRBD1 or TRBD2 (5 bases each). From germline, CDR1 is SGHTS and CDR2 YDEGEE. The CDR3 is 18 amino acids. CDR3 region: CAGSLMGEVQSGPDTQYF. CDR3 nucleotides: TGTGCCGGCAGCTTAATGGGGGAAGTTCAGTCGGGCCCAGATACGCAGTATTTT.